Listed here are 32 T cell receptor beta chains from one sample, sequenced in a study of blood T cell repertoires in COVID-19. This table comes from immunoSEQ multiplex PCR, and its TCRdb copy is limited to in-frame clones, with some not included. The repertoire has about 250,000 clones, around 89% of them found once; the top ten carry roughly 2.3%. The sample consisted of PBMCs or T cells enriched from blood (not recorded which). These receptors all come from a woman between 18 and 29 years old who had recovered from COVID-19.

This chain connects TRBV19 to TRBJ1-2; D uncertain. CDR3 length equals 12 residues. Germline V lookup: CDR1 LNHDA, CDR2 SQIVND (reference sequence). Trimming left V 1 base short and J 5 bases short, with 5 bases between. As DNA, the CDR3 is TGTGCCAGTAGTATAGCGGGATATGGCTACACCTTC. Its translation is CASSIAGYGYTF.

The J gene is TRBJ2-5, the V gene TRBV11-2; 10 bases are shared with TRBD2. Germline lookup yields CDR1 SGHAT and CDR2 FQNNGV. The CDR3 spans 15 residues. V was pared by 6 bases and J by 2 bases, with 6 bases of the junction left unmatched. The CDR3 nucleotides are TGTGCCAGCAGTCGAGCGGGGGGGGGACAAGAGACCCAGTACTTC. Its translation is CASSRAGGGQETQYF.

V usage is TRBV19 and J usage is TRBJ1-6; maybe TRBD1 (6 bases). Germline CDR1 and CDR2: LNHDA and SQIVND (reference sequence). The V and J ends lost 7 bases and 10 bases respectively, with 26 bases between them. This CDR3 is built from 17 residues. The CDR3 sequence: CASKDPLKTGRGSPLHF. The CDR3, as DNA: TGTGCCAGTAAGGATCCTTTAAAGACAGGAAGGGGCTCACCCCTCCACTTT.

The genes are TRBV7-8 and TRBJ1-2, with D tentatively TRBD1 (6 bases). The CDR3 has 14 residues. Per germline, CDR1 SGHVS and CDR2 FQNEAQ. The V end lost 1 base, the J end lost 5 bases, and 11 bases lay between the germline ends. In nucleotides, the CDR3 is TGTGCCAGCAGCTTAGGAAGGGGGTATTATGGCTACACCTTC. Its translation is CASSLGRGYYGYTF.

The chain links TRBV18 to TRBJ1-1, with TRBD1 matching 7 bases. Germline-derived CDR1 and CDR2 are KGHSH and LQKENI. CDR3 length: 14 amino acids. Trimming cost V 3 bases and J 2 bases; bases outside gene matches: 3. The CDR3 bases are TGTGCCAGCTCACCTGGGACAGATAACACTGAAGCTTTCTTT. It yields the protein CASSPGTDNTEAFF.

The chain uses TRBV5-1 and TRBJ2-7; 8 bases map to TRBD1. The CDR3 consists of 12 residues. Per the germline V gene, CDR1 is SGHRS and CDR2 is YFSETQ. The V gene end was trimmed by 4 bases and the J gene end by 5 bases; junction bases not matched to a gene: 2. CDR3 sequence reads: CASSTDRDEQYF. CDR3 DNA: TGCGCCAGCAGCACGGACAGGGACGAGCAGTACTTC.

The chain carries TRBV27 and TRBJ2-3; the match to TRBD2 covers 12 bases. J lost 0 bases, V lost 6 bases, and 4 bases had no gene match. The length of the CDR3 is 16 residues. The germline gives CDR1 MNHEY, CDR2 SMNVEV (reference sequence). The CDR3 reads CASRRLAGDSTDTQYF. CDR3 sequence (DNA): TGTGCCAGCAGACGACTAGCGGGGGATAGCACAGATACGCAGTATTTT.

The chain links TRBV10-3 to TRBJ1-2; 9 bases match TRBD1. Germline V lookup: CDR1 ENHRY, CDR2 SYGVKD. V shed 7 bases, J shed 8 bases, and the junction held 11 bases outside the gene matches. This CDR3 region has 14 residues. CDR3 sequence (DNA): TGTGCCATCACCGAAGGGACAGGGTCTTTAGGCTACACCTTC. This sequence encodes CAITEGTGSLGYTF.

This clone has only a few counts. The chain couples TRBV13 to TRBJ2-3; D gene uncertain. The V end lost 5 bases, the J end lost 6 bases, and 6 bases lay between the germline ends. This CDR3 is 11 amino acids long. In germline, CDR1 is PRHDT, CDR2 FYEKMQ (reference sequence). The CDR3 DNA follows: TGTGCCAGCAGCGGCGGCGATACGCAGTATTTT. Its translation: CASSGGDTQYF.

With regard to this clone: The junction differs from germline at one of its ends, possibly a read error. The rearrangement uses TRBV7-7 and TRBJ2-2, with TRBD2 matching 15 bases. CDR3 size: 21 residues. Germline lookup yields CDR1 SSHAT and CDR2 FNYEAQ (reference sequence). This CDR3 reads CASSLVFTGLAGGPNTGELFF. CDR3 sequence (DNA): TGTGCTAGCAGCTTAGTCTTTACGGGACTAGCGGGGGGTCCGAACACCGGGGAGCTGTTTTTT.

V is TRBV4-1 and J is TRBJ1-2; TRBD1 matches at 8 bases. The CDR3 extends over 15 amino acids. CDR1 and CDR2 from the germline V gene are MGHRA and YSYEKL. V was clipped by 1 base and J by 4 bases; unmatched bases: 5. This chain's CDR3 is CASSQGTGILYGYTF. In nucleotides, the CDR3 is TGCGCCAGCAGCCAAGGGACAGGGATTCTCTATGGCTACACCTTC.

The V gene is TRBV3-1 (or the pseudogene TRBV3-2), the J gene TRBJ2-5; 13 nucleotides match TRBD2. The germline V gene has CDR1 LGHDT and CDR2 YNNKEL (reference sequence). The trim removed 7 bases at V and 5 bases at J, leaving 7 bases unmatched. The CDR3 contains 15 residues. The CDR3 here is CASTLGLAGDETQYF. The DNA of the CDR3 is TGTGCCAGCACCCTAGGACTAGCGGGGGATGAGACCCAGTACTTC.

The chain is built from TRBV5-1 and TRBJ2-4, with 10 nucleotides matching TRBD1. Per germline, CDR1 SGHRS and CDR2 YFSETQ. V lost 4 bases, J lost 0 bases, and 7 bases stayed unmatched. This CDR3 spans 17 amino acids. CDR3 residues: CASSVGDRGLAKNIQYF. CDR3 in DNA: TGCGCCAGCAGCGTTGGGGACAGGGGACTAGCCAAAAACATTCAGTACTTC.

The chain has TRBV7-2 and TRBJ1-2; the match to TRBD1 covers 7 bases. The CDR3 consists of 14 residues. CDR1 is SGHTA and CDR2 is FQGNSA in the germline V gene. Germline trimming cut 5 bases from V and 3 bases from J; bases unmatched to any gene: 6. CDR3 sequence: CASSPSGQYYGYTF. DNA for the CDR3: TGTGCCAGCAGCCCGTCGGGACAGTACTATGGCTACACCTTC.

This clone has just one count. The V and J genes are TRBV6-5 and TRBJ1-2, with a tentative D call TRBD1 (5 bases). With 2 bases removed from V and 4 bases from J, the gap between germline ends came to 17 bases. The germline gives CDR1 MNHEY, CDR2 SVGAGI. The CDR3 consists of 16 residues. The CDR3 is CASSYGAVEGLYGYTF. CDR3 nucleotide sequence: TGTGCCAGCAGTTACGGGGCAGTTGAAGGTCTCTATGGCTACACCTTC.

The rearrangement joins TRBV7-9 to TRBJ2-7; D unresolved. The germline V gene has CDR1 SEHNR and CDR2 FQNEAQ (reference sequence). This CDR3 spans 11 amino acids. V lost 2 bases and J lost 6, with 5 bases in between. This chain's CDR3 is CASSLKSEQYF. The DNA of the CDR3 is TGTGCCAGCAGCTTAAAGAGCGAGCAGTACTTC.

This chain links TRBV4-1 with TRBJ2-2, with a possible D match to TRBD2 (6 bases). Trimming took off 10 bases at V and 6 bases at J, with 18 bases between the two ends. Germline V gene lookup returns CDR1 MGHRA and CDR2 YSYEKL. The CDR3 length is 14 residues. The DNA of the CDR3 is TGCGCCATAGGAGGGTACCCCCGGCCCGGGGAGCTGTTTTTT. Its protein product is CAIGGYPRPGELFF.

The rearrangement joins TRBV5-5 to TRBJ1-1, with 7 bases aligning to TRBD1. Germline V gene sequence: CDR1 SGHKS, CDR2 YYEKEE (reference sequence). This CDR3 has 17 amino acids. The junction had 8 bases not matched to a gene; V was cut back by 0 bases and J by 0 bases. The CDR3 reads CASSLATGLRMNTEAFF. The DNA for the CDR3 is TGTGCCAGCAGCTTGGCGACAGGGCTGAGAATGAACACTGAAGCTTTCTTT.

The chain uses TRBV6-1 and TRBJ2-7; D uncertain. Germline CDR1 reads MNHNS; CDR2 reads SASEGT. The germline V and J ends were trimmed by 2 bases and 4 bases, with 9 bases remaining between them. The CDR3 extends over 13 amino acids. CDR3 DNA: TGTGCCAGCAGTGAATCGGTAATTTACGAGCAGTACTTC. The encoded protein is CASSESVIYEQYF.

This rearrangement joins TRBV5-1 to TRBJ1-1; tentative D call: TRBD1 (6 bases). CDR1 SGHRS and CDR2 YFSETQ come from the germline V gene. The CDR3 is 14 residues long. V was pared by 5 bases and J by 4 bases, with 15 bases between. The CDR3 protein is CASRGVGAGTEAFF. The CDR3 DNA reads TGCGCCAGCAGAGGTGTGGGGGCAGGCACTGAAGCTTTCTTT.

The chain uses TRBV30 and TRBJ2-6; maybe TRBD2 (5 bases). Looked up from germline, CDR1 is GTSNPN and CDR2 is SVGIG (reference sequence). V was trimmed by 2 bases and J by 1 base, leaving 6 bases between them. The CDR3 sequence is 14 residues long. The CDR3 DNA is TGTGCCTGGAGTCGAGGGTCTGGGGCCAACGTCCTGACTTTC. It yields the protein CAWSRGSGANVLTF.

The CDR3 nucleotides read TGTGCCAGCAGCCGAGGGGGTCGCCGACAGTTCTTC. Its translation: CASSRGGRRQFF. This chain connects TRBV28 to TRBJ2-1, with a weak D call TRBD1 (6 bases). Trimming took 6 bases from V and 13 from J, leaving 16 bases between them. Germline CDR1 is MDHEN and CDR2 is SYDVKM. The CDR3 has 12 amino acids.

On this clone: One end of the junction varies from germline; a read error may be responsible. The chain joins TRBV7-7 to TRBJ2-3, with D perhaps TRBD2 (5 bases). CDR3 length: 15 residues. The germline CDR1 and CDR2 sequences are SSHAT and FNYEAQ (reference sequence). The CDR3 here is CASSLMPGSTDTQYF. In nucleotides, the CDR3 is TGTGCTAGCAGCTTAATGCCGGGAAGCACAGATACGCAGTATTTT.

The chain is built from TRBV15 and TRBJ1-2; perhaps TRBD1 as D (5 bases). Trimming took 6 bases from V and 2 from J, leaving 10 bases between them. The CDR3 has 13 residues. Per the germline V gene, CDR1 is LNHNV and CDR2 is YYDKDF (reference sequence). CDR3 amino acids: CATSNRLNYGYTF. CDR3 in DNA: TGTGCCACCAGTAACAGGTTAAACTATGGCTACACCTTC.

This chain joins TRBV7-9 and TRBJ1-6; TRBD1 might be the D (5 bases). CDR3 size: 15 residues. The V gene's germline CDR1 is SEHNR and CDR2 FQNEAQ (reference sequence). V lost 5 bases and J 7 bases, leaving 15 bases between the germline ends. This CDR3 is CASSPQSTENSPLHF. The CDR3 DNA reads as TGTGCCAGCAGCCCCCAATCGACAGAGAATTCACCCCTCCACTTT. Drawing the rest from reference TRBV7-9 and TRBJ1-6, the complete variable domain is DTGVSQNPRHKITKRGQNVTFRCDPISEHNRLYWYRQTLGQGPEFLTYFQNEAQLEKSRLLSDRFSAERPKGSFSTLEIQRTEQGDSAMYLCASSPQSTENSPLHFGNGTRLTVT.

The chain uses TRBV7-2 and TRBJ1-4, with D perhaps matching TRBD1 (6 bases). Germline V CDR1 and CDR2: SGHTA, FQGNSA. The CDR3 extends over 15 amino acids. Trimming took 6 bases from V and 0 from J, leaving 11 bases between them. The CDR3 spells CASRRRGPTNEKLFF. CDR3 in DNA: TGTGCCAGCAGACGCAGGGGTCCAACTAATGAAAAACTGTTTTTT.

This clone appeared once. V gene TRBV28 combines with J gene TRBJ2-7, with 7 nucleotides matching TRBD1. This CDR3 is built from 11 residues. V trimming: 4 bases; J trimming: 12 bases; junction bases outside the gene matches: 6. The V gene's germline CDR1 is MDHEN and CDR2 SYDVKM. The CDR3 DNA follows: TGTGCCAGCAGTTCGACAGGGATTCCGTACTTC. It is translated as CASSSTGIPYF. The full variable domain, with the rest looked up from reference TRBV28 and TRBJ2-7, is DVKVTQSSRYLVKRTGEKVFLECVQDMDHENMFWYRQDPGLGLRLIYFSYDVKMKEKGDIPEGYSVSREKKERFSLILESASTNQTSMYLCASSSTGIPYFGPGTRLTVT.

The chain uses TRBV10-3 and TRBJ2-7; TRBD1 agrees at 10 bases. V gave up 4 bases and J gave up 4 bases; unmatched junction bases: 7. The germline gives CDR1 ENHRY, CDR2 SYGVKD. The CDR3 has 15 residues. The chain's CDR3 is CAISATGQGRYEQYF. CDR3 nucleotides: TGTGCCATCAGTGCCACGGGACAGGGGAGGTACGAGCAGTACTTC.

The chain uses TRBV21-1 and TRBJ1-1; TRBD1 was called by the table and not checked on the DNA. TRBV21-1 is a recognized pseudogene. The CDR3 is 14 amino acids. The CDR3 is CASRGDMPRSEAFF. The CDR3 coding sequence is TGTGCCAGCAGGGGGGACATGCCGCGGTCTGAAGCTTTCTTT.

The chain uses TRBV12-2 and TRBJ1-3; TRBD1, the table's D call, lacks a check against the DNA. TRBV12-2 is shown as a pseudogene. CDR3 length equals 15 residues. CDR3 coding DNA: TGTGCAAGTCGCTTACCCTCAGGGGCTGGAAACACCATATATTTT. Translating gives CASRLPSGAGNTIYF.

This clone has only one observation. The same CDR3 also results from other DNA sequences found in this sample. The rearrangement uses TRBV19 and TRBJ1-5; D is possibly TRBD1 (6 bases). This CDR3 has 14 amino acids. V was clipped by 4 bases and J by 1 base, with 8 bases between them. Germline lookup yields CDR1 LNHDA and CDR2 SQIVND (reference sequence). The CDR3 nucleotides are TGTGCCAGTAGTACACAGGGAAGCAATCAGCCCCAGCATTTT. Encoded protein: CASSTQGSNQPQHF.

The chain combines TRBV9 with TRBJ2-5; D is undetermined. The CDR3 loop spans 14 amino acids. V was cut by 4 bases and J by 2 bases, with 12 bases left in between. Germline CDR1 and CDR2: SGDLS and YYNGEE. CDR3 region: CASSLQRNQETQYF. CDR3 in DNA: TGTGCCAGCAGCTTACAACGTAATCAAGAGACCCAGTACTTC.